These 10 T cell receptor beta chains originate from one sample sequenced in a study of blood T cell repertoires in COVID-19. Profiled with immunoSEQ multiplex PCR; TCRdb holds only in-frame clones, not every one. The sample holds a few hundred thousand clones, roughly nine tenths seen once. The sample comprised PBMCs or T cells enriched from blood (not recorded which). The receptor source for this set is a woman between 35 and 50 years old who had been exposed to COVID-19.

The chain carries TRBV5-1 and TRBJ1-6; D call uncertain. CDR3 size: 13 residues. Per the germline V gene, CDR1 is SGHRS and CDR2 is YFSETQ. The V end lost 4 bases, the J end lost 7 bases, and 9 bases lay between the germline ends. CDR3 DNA sequence: TGCGCCAGCAGCCACGAACAAAATTCACCCCTCCACTTT. Protein product: CASSHEQNSPLHF.

This clone turned up a few times. The rearrangement joins TRBV19 to TRBJ1-1, with TRBD1 matching over 9 bases. Per the germline V gene, CDR1 is LNHDA and CDR2 is SQIVND (reference sequence). There are 16 residues in the CDR3. Germline trimming cut 4 bases from V and 4 bases from J; bases unmatched to any gene: 10. The CDR3 DNA reads as TGTGCCAGTAGTACTACCGGGACAGGGTGGTCCACTGAAGCTTTCTTT. This encodes CASSTTGTGWSTEAFF.

V usage is TRBV6-5 and J usage is TRBJ1-1, with D tentatively TRBD1 (6 bases). Germline CDR1 is MNHEY and CDR2 is SVGAGI. V was trimmed by 6 bases and J by 11 bases, leaving 13 bases between them. This CDR3 comprises 11 residues. The DNA of the CDR3 is TGTGCCAGCAGGGGGGCCGTGGGGGCTTTCTTT. Residues: CASRGAVGAFF.

The rearrangement uses TRBV13 and TRBJ2-3; D call uncertain. The CDR3 extends over 15 amino acids. Between the trimmed V and J ends, which lost 0 bases and 2 bases, there was a span of 9 bases. Germline lookup yields CDR1 PRHDT and CDR2 FYEKMQ (reference sequence). In nucleotides, the CDR3 is TGTGCCAGCAGCTTAGGCCGGGTTGTCACAGATACGCAGTATTTT. Its protein product is CASSLGRVVTDTQYF.

V usage is TRBV24-1 and J usage is TRBJ1-2; 7 nucleotides agree with TRBD1. Germline CDR1 reads KGHDR; CDR2 reads SFDVKD. Trimming removed 6 bases from V and 7 bases from J; junction bases left unmatched: 13. This CDR3 is built from 15 residues. DNA for the CDR3: TGTGCCACCAGTTCCTCGGGGAAGGGGGCGCGTGGCTACACCTTC. It codes for CATSSSGKGARGYTF.

The rearrangement joins TRBV9 to TRBJ1-2; 8 bases are a match to TRBD1. V lost 5 bases, J lost 9 bases, and 18 bases stayed unmatched. The CDR3 has 16 amino acids. Per the germline V gene, CDR1 is SGDLS and CDR2 is YYNGEE. The CDR3 sequence: CASSDSLWTGLISYTF. CDR3 in DNA: TGTGCCAGCAGTGATTCGTTGTGGACAGGGCTTATTAGCTACACCTTC. Using reference TRBV9 and TRBJ1-2 for the parts outside the CDR3, the full variable domain is DSGVTQTPKHLITATGQRVTLRCSPRSGDLSVYWYQQSLDQGLQFLIQYYNGEERAKGNILERFSAQQFPDLHSELNLSSLELGDSALYFCASSDSLWTGLISYTFGSGTRLTVV.

This chain joins TRBV4-1 and TRBJ2-2; TRBD2 matches at 8 bases. This CDR3 comprises 15 residues. The ends lost 1 base at V and 3 bases at J; junction bases unmatched: 1. Germline CDR1 and CDR2: MGHRA and YSYEKL. The CDR3 nucleotides read TGCGCCAGCAGCCAAGCGGGACTAGACACCGGGGAGCTGTTTTTT. Amino acids: CASSQAGLDTGELFF.

The chain links TRBV4-2 to TRBJ2-7; a weak D match, TRBD1 (5 bases). The germline gives CDR1 LGHNA, CDR2 YNFKEQ. This CDR3 is built from 15 residues. The ends were cut back, 0 bases at V and 0 bases at J, with 9 bases in the middle. CDR3 protein: CASSQDLGDSYEQYF. CDR3 DNA sequence: TGTGCCAGCAGCCAAGACCTAGGGGACTCCTACGAGCAGTACTTC.

The chain employs TRBV30 and TRBJ2-6; tentatively, D is TRBD2 (6 bases). This CDR3 region has 15 residues. V was clipped by 4 bases and J by 4 bases, with 14 bases between them. Germline V gene data show CDR1 as GTSNPN and CDR2 as SVGIG (reference sequence). CDR3 residues: CAWTEGTSGANVLTF. CDR3 coding DNA: TGTGCCTGGACGGAGGGAACCTCCGGGGCCAACGTCCTGACTTTC.

To note about this clone: Other DNA sequences within the sample encode an identical CDR3. This chain links TRBV7-8 with TRBJ1-5; no reliable D call. The V end lost 5 bases, the J end lost 4 bases, and 9 bases lay between the germline ends. The germline V gene encodes CDR1 SGHVS and CDR2 FQNEAQ. The CDR3 sequence is 13 residues long. This CDR3 reads CASSPAGNQPQHF. Here the CDR3 DNA reads TGTGCCAGCAGCCCTGCGGGGAATCAGCCCCAGCATTTT.